These 14 T cell receptor beta chains came from one sample sequenced in a study of blood T cell repertoires in COVID-19. TCRdb's copy holds only in-frame clones and misses some; the assay was immunoSEQ multiplex PCR. The repertoire consists of roughly 99,000 clones, with approximately 80% occurring once and the leading ten covering more than 4%. The sequencing sample was made of peripheral blood. These TCRs come from a man aged 65 to 85 with acute or convalescent COVID-19.

This clone is judged medium-sized. The V call is TRBV27, the J call TRBJ2-5, with TRBD2 as a possible D gene (5 bases). The CDR3 consists of 14 residues. Between the trimmed V and J ends, which lost 4 bases and 7 bases, there was a span of 16 bases. Germline V lookup: CDR1 MNHEY, CDR2 SMNVEV (reference sequence). The CDR3, as DNA: TGTGCCAGCAGTTACTCATGGAGGTCGGGGACCCAGTACTTC. Residues: CASSYSWRSGTQYF.

V is TRBV12-5 and J is TRBJ1-2, with unresolved D. The CDR3 length is 14 residues. Trimming stripped 1 base from V and 6 bases from J, with 12 bases between. Germline values: CDR1 LGHNT, CDR2 FRNRAP. The DNA for the CDR3 is TGTGCTAGTGGTTTGGGCCTCCCAGGCCATGGCTACACCTTC. Amino acids: CASGLGLPGHGYTF.

J is TRBJ1-3 and V is TRBV2; 8 nucleotides align to TRBD1. V lost 4 bases and J lost 0; bases outside the gene matches: 11. Per germline, CDR1 SNHLY and CDR2 FYNNEI. This CDR3 comprises 18 residues. In nucleotides, the CDR3 is TGTGCCAGCAGTGCGCCGTCGGGACAGGCCTACTCTGGAAACACCATATATTTT. Encoded protein: CASSAPSGQAYSGNTIYF.

This rearrangement joins TRBV7-9 to TRBJ1-1, with a possible D match to TRBD1 (6 bases). This CDR3 has 16 residues. Germline values: CDR1 SEHNR, CDR2 FQNEAQ (reference sequence). V was pared by 5 bases and J by 3 bases, with 19 bases between. The chain's CDR3 is CASSRLKGGGDTEAFF. The CDR3 DNA reads TGTGCCAGCAGCCGCCTGAAGGGGGGGGGCGACACTGAAGCTTTCTTT.

The CDR3 loop is CASSRRTGGNSPLHF. In nucleotides, the CDR3 is TGTGCCAGCAGCCGCCGGACAGGGGGCAATTCACCCCTCCACTTT. The gene calls are TRBV5-8 and TRBJ1-6; 11 bases map to TRBD1. With V trimmed by 4 bases and J by 7 bases, 4 bases remained unmatched. Germline V gives CDR1 SGHTS, CDR2 YDEGEE. There are 15 residues in the CDR3.

The V and J genes are TRBV27 and TRBJ2-2; 7 positions agree with TRBD1. CDR3 length: 14 residues. CDR1 is MNHEY, CDR2 SMNVEV, per germline (reference sequence). J gave up 5 bases and V 8 bases, and 8 bases lay outside the gene matches. The CDR3 DNA is TGTGCCAGCGGCCGGGACAGAGGGACCGGGGAGCTGTTTTTT. Its protein is CASGRDRGTGELFF.

The chain carries TRBV6-1 and TRBJ1-1; perhaps TRBD1 as D (6 bases). Germline CDR1 is MNHNS and CDR2 is SASEGT. The CDR3 contains 14 residues. Trimming shortened V by 2 bases and J by 0 bases, and 7 bases separated the two germline ends. The CDR3 coding sequence is TGTGCCAGCAGTGAACAGGGGTTGAACACTGAAGCTTTCTTT. Residues: CASSEQGLNTEAFF.

The chain combines TRBV10-3 with TRBJ2-2; TRBD1 matches at 9 bases. With 6 bases clipped from V and 1 base from J, the junction kept 3 bases outside the gene matches. The CDR3 length is 15 residues. The germline CDR1 and CDR2 sequences are ENHRY and SYGVKD. The CDR3 coding sequence is TGTGCCATCAGCCGGGGACAGGGGAACACCGGGGAGCTGTTTTTT. Encoded protein: CAISRGQGNTGELFF.

This sequence joins TRBV2 and TRBJ1-2; D unresolved. The CDR3 loop spans 14 amino acids. Germline loops: CDR1 SNHLY, CDR2 FYNNEI. Trimming left V 2 bases short and J 7 bases short, with 14 bases between. CDR3 sequence: CASSERQAKVGYTF. The DNA of the CDR3 is TGTGCCAGCAGTGAACGGCAGGCGAAGGTTGGCTACACCTTC.

As to this clone: Germline and junction disagree at one end, which may indicate a read error. DNA for the CDR3: TGTGCTAGCAGCACCGACAGGGGACCAAACTACGAGCAGTACTTC. Its translation: CASSTDRGPNYEQYF. The chain recombines TRBV7-7 with TRBJ2-7; 8 bases are a match to TRBD1. The CDR3 loop spans 15 amino acids. The germline V gene has CDR1 SSHAT and CDR2 FNYEAQ (reference sequence).

V usage is TRBV5-1 and J usage is TRBJ2-3, with TRBD2 matching 8 bases. CDR1 SGHRS and CDR2 YFSETQ come from the germline V gene. The CDR3 totals 16 residues. Trimming cost V 4 bases and J 0 bases; bases outside gene matches: 7. The DNA of the CDR3 is TGCGCCAGCAGCCCTACTAGCGGTTCTAGCACAGATACGCAGTATTTT. This translates into CASSPTSGSSTDTQYF.

The J gene is TRBJ1-5, the V gene TRBV11-2; TRBD1 agrees at 8 bases. The CDR3 spans 17 residues. Germline values: CDR1 SGHAT, CDR2 FQNNGV. V lost 1 base to trimming and J lost 2 bases; unmatched junction nucleotides: 7. This CDR3 reads CASSLGQGYGGNQPQHF. The CDR3 region has the DNA TGTGCCAGCAGCTTAGGACAGGGGTACGGGGGCAATCAGCCCCAGCATTTT.

This clone was picked up one time. The chain has TRBV13 and TRBJ1-5; a weak D match, TRBD1 (5 bases). V was shortened by 2 bases and J by 1 base, with 9 bases between the two germline ends. Per the germline V gene, CDR1 is PRHDT and CDR2 is FYEKMQ (reference sequence). This CDR3 comprises 15 residues. The CDR3 DNA reads TGTGCCAGCAGCTTAAGGCGGGGGAGCAATCAGCCCCAGCATTTT. This sequence encodes CASSLRRGSNQPQHF.

This chain joins TRBV6-5 and TRBJ1-1; D might be TRBD1 (5 bases). Deletions cut 7 bases from V and 5 bases from J, with 14 bases between. Germline V CDR1 and CDR2: MNHEY, SVGAGI. The CDR3 contains 13 residues. CDR3 sequence (DNA): TGTGCCAGCACCATAGCGGGGGGGACTGAAGCTTTCTTT. Its protein is CASTIAGGTEAFF.